This TCR beta chain was sequenced for a study of cytotoxic CD8 clonotypes in ibrutinib-treated CLL. Here immunoSEQ multiplex PCR was the method, and the copy in TCRdb shows in-frame clones only, minus some. The table includes 57,000 or so clones, 50% to 65% detected once. The CDR3 consists of 13 residues. Losses at the gene ends were 6 bases for V and 6 bases for J; bases not matched to a gene: 6. Looked up from germline, CDR1 is MNHEY and CDR2 is SVGAGI. This clone was picked up one time. The chain is built from TRBV6-5 and TRBJ1-2; 8 bases line up with TRBD1. This clonotype was obtained from a human donor with chronic lymphocytic leukemia. Sequenced material: PBMCs, taken at disease progression, from a patient treated with ibrutinib. The CDR3 DNA follows: TGTGCCAGCAGGGAGACAGGGGAGAATGGCTACACCTTC. Translated, it gives CASRETGENGYTF.